The TCR beta chain described here comes from a study of radiotherapy plus CTLA-4 blockade in lung cancer. TCRdb keeps only in-frame clones here, not all; method: immunoSEQ multiplex PCR. This table has 130,000 or so clones, 80% to 90% appearing once. Enrolled patients, whose metastatic non-small-cell lung cancer was chemo-refractory, received focal radiation plus CTLA-4 blockade with ipilimumab. On this clone itself: Its antigen is unknown.

Germline V CDR1 and CDR2: ENHRY, SYGVKD. The CDR3 is made up of 14 amino acids. The V end was cut by 4 bases, the J end by 4 bases, with 13 bases between. Notes on the study in general: Subsequent to radiotherapy plus ipilimumab, tumor-derived TCR clones underwent expansion in blood. The authors reported that early blood T cell clone dynamics, with interferon-beta, best predicted response.

The chain carries TRBV10-3 and TRBJ1-1, with TRBD1 as a possible D gene (5 bases). Sequenced here: peripheral blood, sampled from a patient treated with radiotherapy plus ipilimumab. The sequence came from a human donor with non-small cell lung cancer that progressed on radiotherapy plus ipilimumab. The CDR3 loop is CAISVIRAGTEAFF. CDR3 DNA sequence: TGTGCCATCAGTGTAATCAGGGCGGGCACTGAAGCTTTCTTT.